This entry lists 10 T cell receptor beta chains sequenced from one sample in a study of CD8 T cells in ankylosing spondylitis. TCRdb reprocessed the 5' RACE reads via MiXCR and lists one record per CDR3 protein. This table has 150,000 to 200,000 distinct CDR3 sequences, 15% to 20% appearing once. Sample: blood, either unsorted or a sorted T cell fraction (not recorded which). These receptors all stem from a male donor aged 5 to 29 with ankylosing spondylitis or in good health (not recorded which).

There are many counts of this clonotype. The gene calls are TRBV6-6 and TRBJ2-3, with D perhaps TRBD1 (6 bases). V was cut by 2 bases and J by 2 bases, with 8 bases left in between. The germline gives CDR1 MNHNY, CDR2 SVGAGI (reference sequence). The CDR3 loop spans 14 amino acids. CDR3 protein: CASSYDRITDTQYF. Here the CDR3 DNA reads TGTGCCAGCAGTTACGACAGGATCACAGATACGCAGTATTTT.

This clonotype was observed many times. The genes are TRBV5-1 and TRBJ1-5; D is unclear. The CDR3 extends over 15 amino acids. Germline V gives CDR1 SGHRS, CDR2 YFSETQ. The V gene lost 5 bases and the J gene lost 3 bases, with 15 bases spanning the gap. CDR3: CASRVGDHHNQPQHF. DNA of the CDR3: TGCGCCAGCAGGGTTGGGGATCATCACAATCAGCCCCAGCATTTT. Looking up the rest from reference TRBV5-1 and TRBJ1-5 gives the full variable domain: KAGVTQTPRYLIKTRGQQVTLSCSPISGHRSVSWYQQTPGQGLQFLFEYFSETQRNKGNFPGRFSGRQFSNSRSEMNVSTLELGDSALYLCASRVGDHHNQPQHFGDGTRLSIL.

This sequence joins TRBV18 and TRBJ2-4, with TRBD1 identical over 7 bases. CDR1 and CDR2 from the germline V gene are KGHSH and LQKENI. CDR3 length: 15 residues. V was clipped by 6 bases and J by 2 bases; unmatched bases: 7. The CDR3 protein is CASSREGGTKNIQYF. CDR3 DNA: TGTGCCAGCTCTCGCGAAGGGGGCACCAAAAACATTCAGTACTTC.

Many counts were recorded for this clonotype. V and J are TRBV27 and TRBJ2-3; a possible D gene is TRBD2 (5 bases). Trimming removed 2 bases at V and 4 bases at J, with 10 bases between. Germline-derived CDR1 and CDR2 are MNHEY and SMNVEV (reference sequence). CDR3 length: 14 amino acids. The CDR3 DNA sequence: TGTGCCAGCAGTTTAAATTCGAGGGCAGATACGCAGTATTTT. It encodes CASSLNSRADTQYF.

Ten or more counts support this clonotype. The CDR3 nucleotides read TGTGCCAGCAGCTTTAGCGAGCGGACCTACGAGCAGTACTTC. It codes for CASSFSERTYEQYF. The chain recombines TRBV7-2 with TRBJ2-7; TRBD2 is a possible D gene (5 bases). This CDR3 has 14 amino acids. Deletions cut 3 bases from V and 2 bases from J, with 11 bases between. From germline, CDR1 is SGHTA and CDR2 FQGNSA.

The table lists this clonotype with a count of one. This rearrangement joins TRBV12-3 or TRBV12-4 to TRBJ2-7; 11 bases are a match to TRBD2. Trimming at V came to 5 bases and at J to 2 bases, leaving 5 bases not matched to a gene. This CDR3 is 15 amino acids long. The CDR3 nucleotides read TGTGCCAGCAGTGTGACTAGCGGGGCAACCTACGAGCAGTACTTC. This gives the protein CASSVTSGATYEQYF.

The CDR3 DNA is TGTGCCAGCAAAACGGACAGCTATAGCAATCAGCCCCAGCATTTT. This codes for CASKTDSYSNQPQHF. The chain couples TRBV6-4 to TRBJ1-5, with D perhaps TRBD1 (6 bases). The CDR3 has 15 residues. CDR1 MRHNA and CDR2 SNTAGT come from the germline V gene. V lost 7 bases, J lost 0 bases, and 13 bases lay in between.

The V gene is TRBV18, the J gene TRBJ1-1; D call uncertain. V was trimmed by 1 base and J by 2 bases, leaving 17 bases between them. CDR1 is KGHSH and CDR2 is LQKENI in the germline V gene. There are 17 residues in the CDR3. The CDR3 bases are TGTGCCAGCTCACCACAGGCACAGATGAGAATAAACACTGAAGCTTTCTTT. This translates into CASSPQAQMRINTEAFF.

This clonotype was found many times. The chain carries TRBV24-1 and TRBJ2-3; unclear D gene. Trimming stripped 7 bases from V and 5 bases from J, with 6 bases between. Germline values: CDR1 KGHDR, CDR2 SFDVKD. This CDR3 has 11 residues. The CDR3 sequence: CATRDRDTQYF. DNA for the CDR3: TGTGCCACCAGGGACCGAGATACGCAGTATTTT.

This clonotype was counted ten times or more. The rearrangement uses TRBV12-3 or TRBV12-4 and TRBJ1-1; the D is unclear. The V and J ends lost 2 bases and 1 base respectively, with 11 bases between them. The CDR3 length is 15 residues. The CDR3 nucleotides are TGTGCCAGCAGTTTAAGCGACCGCCCGAACACTGAAGCTTTCTTT. Its protein is CASSLSDRPNTEAFF.